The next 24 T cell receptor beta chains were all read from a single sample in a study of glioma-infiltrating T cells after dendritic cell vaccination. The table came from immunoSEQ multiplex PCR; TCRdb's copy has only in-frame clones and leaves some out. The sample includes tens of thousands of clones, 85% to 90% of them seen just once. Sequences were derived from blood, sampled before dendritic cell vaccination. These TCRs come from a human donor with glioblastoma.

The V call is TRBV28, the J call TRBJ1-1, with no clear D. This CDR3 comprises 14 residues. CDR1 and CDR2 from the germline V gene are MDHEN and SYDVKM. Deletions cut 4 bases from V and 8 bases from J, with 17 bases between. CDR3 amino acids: CASSSPPVSAEAFF. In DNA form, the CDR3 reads TGTGCCAGCAGTTCTCCCCCCGTGAGCGCGGAAGCTTTCTTT.

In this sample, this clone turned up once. CDR3 coding DNA: TGCGCCAGCAGCTCCCTAGGGGGTAGGCACACTGAAGCTTTCTTT. Residues: CASSSLGGRHTEAFF. J is TRBJ1-1 and V is TRBV5-1; weak D call: TRBD1 (6 bases). The germline V gene has CDR1 SGHRS and CDR2 YFSETQ. Deletions cut 3 bases from V and 3 bases from J, with 15 bases between. The CDR3 covers 15 residues.

The DNA for the CDR3 is TGTGCCAGTACCGAACAACGGGGGAATCAGCCCCAGCATTTT. This sequence encodes CASTEQRGNQPQHF. The V call is TRBV19, the J call TRBJ1-5, with D possibly being TRBD1 (5 bases). This CDR3 comprises 14 residues. CDR1 LNHDA and CDR2 SQIVND come from the germline V gene (reference sequence). Between the trimmed V and J ends, which lost 7 bases and 4 bases, there was a span of 14 bases.

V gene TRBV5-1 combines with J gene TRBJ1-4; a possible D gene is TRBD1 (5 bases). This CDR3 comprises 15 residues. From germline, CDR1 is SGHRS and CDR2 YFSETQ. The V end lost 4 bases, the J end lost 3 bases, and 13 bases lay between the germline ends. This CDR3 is CASSPRGGPNEKLFF. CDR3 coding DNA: TGCGCCAGCAGCCCGAGGGGAGGGCCTAATGAAAAACTGTTTTTT.

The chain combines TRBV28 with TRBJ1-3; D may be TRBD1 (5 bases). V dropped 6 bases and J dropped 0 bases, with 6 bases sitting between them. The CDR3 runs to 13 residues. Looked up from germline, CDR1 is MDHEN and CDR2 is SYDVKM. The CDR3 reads CASSDSSGNTIYF. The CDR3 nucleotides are TGTGCCAGCAGCGACAGCTCTGGAAACACCATATATTTT.

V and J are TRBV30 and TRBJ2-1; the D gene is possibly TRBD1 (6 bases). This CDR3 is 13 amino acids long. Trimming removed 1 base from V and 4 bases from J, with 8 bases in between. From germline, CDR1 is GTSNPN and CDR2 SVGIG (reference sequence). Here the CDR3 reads CAWSAGDYNEQFF. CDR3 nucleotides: TGTGCCTGGAGTGCAGGGGATTACAATGAGCAGTTCTTC.

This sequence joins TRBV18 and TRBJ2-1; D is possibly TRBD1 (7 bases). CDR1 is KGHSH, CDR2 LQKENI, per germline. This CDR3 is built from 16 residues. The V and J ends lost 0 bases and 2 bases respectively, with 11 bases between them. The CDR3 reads CASSPPGGGTYNEQFF. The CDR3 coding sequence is TGTGCCAGCTCACCACCAGGAGGGGGCACCTACAATGAGCAGTTCTTC.

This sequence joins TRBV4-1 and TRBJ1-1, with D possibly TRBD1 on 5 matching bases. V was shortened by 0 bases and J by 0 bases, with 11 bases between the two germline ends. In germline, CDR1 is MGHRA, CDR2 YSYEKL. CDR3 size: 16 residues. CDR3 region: CASSQEDIGLNTEAFF. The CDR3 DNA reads TGCGCCAGCAGCCAAGAGGACATCGGGTTGAACACTGAAGCTTTCTTT.

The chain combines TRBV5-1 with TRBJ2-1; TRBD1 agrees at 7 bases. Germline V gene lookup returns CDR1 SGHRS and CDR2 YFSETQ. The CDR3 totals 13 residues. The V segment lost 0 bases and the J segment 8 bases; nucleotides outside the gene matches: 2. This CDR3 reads CASSLGQGDEQFF. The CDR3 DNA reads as TGCGCCAGCAGCTTGGGCCAGGGGGATGAGCAGTTCTTC. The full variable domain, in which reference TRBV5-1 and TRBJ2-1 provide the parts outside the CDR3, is KAGVTQTPRYLIKTRGQQVTLSCSPISGHRSVSWYQQTPGQGLQFLFEYFSETQRNKGNFPGRFSGRQFSNSRSEMNVSTLELGDSALYLCASSLGQGDEQFFGPGTRLTVL.

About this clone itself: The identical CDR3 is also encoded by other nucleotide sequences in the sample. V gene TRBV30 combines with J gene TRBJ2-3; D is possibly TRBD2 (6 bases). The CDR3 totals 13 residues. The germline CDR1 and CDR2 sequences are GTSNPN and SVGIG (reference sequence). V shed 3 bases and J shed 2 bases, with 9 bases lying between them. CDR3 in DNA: TGTGCCTGGAGCCGGGGGTCCACAGATACGCAGTATTTT. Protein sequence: CAWSRGSTDTQYF.

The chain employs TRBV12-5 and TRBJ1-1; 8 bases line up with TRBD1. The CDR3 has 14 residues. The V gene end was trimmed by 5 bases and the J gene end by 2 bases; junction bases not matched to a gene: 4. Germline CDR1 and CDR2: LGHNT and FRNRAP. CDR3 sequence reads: CASGPGTGNTEAFF. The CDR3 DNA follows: TGTGCTAGTGGTCCCGGGACAGGAAACACTGAAGCTTTCTTT.

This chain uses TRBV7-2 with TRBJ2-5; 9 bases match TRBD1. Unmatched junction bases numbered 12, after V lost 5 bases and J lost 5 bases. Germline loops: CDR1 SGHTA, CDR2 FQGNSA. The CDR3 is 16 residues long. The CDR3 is CASSPLQGAPRETQYF. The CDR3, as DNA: TGTGCCAGCAGCCCCCTACAGGGGGCCCCCAGGGAGACCCAGTACTTC.

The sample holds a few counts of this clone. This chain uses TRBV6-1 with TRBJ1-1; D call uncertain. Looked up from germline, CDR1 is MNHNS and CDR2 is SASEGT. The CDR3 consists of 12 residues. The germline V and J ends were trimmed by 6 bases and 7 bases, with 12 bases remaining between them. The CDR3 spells CASRGMRVEAFF. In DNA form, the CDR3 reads TGTGCCAGCAGGGGAATGAGGGTTGAAGCTTTCTTT.

The DNA for the CDR3 is TGTGCCAGCAGCGCCGGGAAAAACACCGGGGAGCTGTTTTTT. Amino acids: CASSAGKNTGELFF. This chain connects TRBV9 to TRBJ2-2; possibly TRBD2 for D (5 bases). This CDR3 has 14 residues. The V end lost 3 bases, the J end lost 2 bases, and 8 bases lay between the germline ends. The V gene's germline CDR1 is SGDLS and CDR2 YYNGEE.

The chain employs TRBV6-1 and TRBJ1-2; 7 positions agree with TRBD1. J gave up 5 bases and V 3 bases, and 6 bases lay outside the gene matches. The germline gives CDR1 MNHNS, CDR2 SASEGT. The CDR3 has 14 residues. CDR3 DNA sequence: TGTGCCAGCAGTGACGGGACAGAAACTTATGGCTACACCTTC. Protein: CASSDGTETYGYTF.

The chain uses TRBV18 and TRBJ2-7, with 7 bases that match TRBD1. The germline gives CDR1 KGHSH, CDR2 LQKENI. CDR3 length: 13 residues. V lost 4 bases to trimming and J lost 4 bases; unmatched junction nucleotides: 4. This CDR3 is CASSLDRDYEQYF. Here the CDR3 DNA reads TGTGCCAGCTCACTAGACAGGGATTACGAGCAGTACTTC.

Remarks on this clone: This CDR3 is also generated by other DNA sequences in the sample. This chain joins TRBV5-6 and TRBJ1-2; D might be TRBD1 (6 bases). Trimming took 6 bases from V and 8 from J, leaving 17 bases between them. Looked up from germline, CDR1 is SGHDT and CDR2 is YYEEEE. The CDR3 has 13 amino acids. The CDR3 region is CASTPAGRGGYTF. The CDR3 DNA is TGTGCCAGCACTCCTGCGGGCAGGGGAGGCTACACCTTC.

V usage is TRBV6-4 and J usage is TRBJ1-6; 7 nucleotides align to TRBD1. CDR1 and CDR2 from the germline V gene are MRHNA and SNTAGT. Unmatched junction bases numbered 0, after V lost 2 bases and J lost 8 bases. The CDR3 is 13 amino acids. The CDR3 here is CASSDRGHSPLHF. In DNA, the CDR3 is TGTGCCAGCAGTGACAGGGGGCATTCACCCCTCCACTTT.

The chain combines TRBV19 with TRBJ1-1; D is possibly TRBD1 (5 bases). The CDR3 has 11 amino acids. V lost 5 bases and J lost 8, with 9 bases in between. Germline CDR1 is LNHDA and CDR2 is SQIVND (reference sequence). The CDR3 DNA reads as TGTGCCAGTAGTTGGGCAGGGGAAGCTTTCTTT. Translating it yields CASSWAGEAFF.

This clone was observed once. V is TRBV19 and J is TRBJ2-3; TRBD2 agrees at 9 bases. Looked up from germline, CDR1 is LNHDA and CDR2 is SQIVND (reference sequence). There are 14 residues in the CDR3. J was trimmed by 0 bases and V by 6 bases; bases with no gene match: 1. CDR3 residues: CASRLAGSTDTQYF. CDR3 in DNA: TGTGCCAGTAGGCTAGCGGGGAGCACAGATACGCAGTATTTT.

The CDR3 coding sequence is TGTGCCAGCAGCTTGACAGGGGGCAAGGCTGAAGCTTTCTTT. It yields the protein CASSLTGGKAEAFF. The chain uses TRBV7-9 and TRBJ1-1; 10 bases are a match to TRBD1. The CDR3 runs 14 residues. Germline V gene data show CDR1 as SEHNR and CDR2 as FQNEAQ (reference sequence). The ends lost 3 bases at V and 6 bases at J; junction bases unmatched: 4.

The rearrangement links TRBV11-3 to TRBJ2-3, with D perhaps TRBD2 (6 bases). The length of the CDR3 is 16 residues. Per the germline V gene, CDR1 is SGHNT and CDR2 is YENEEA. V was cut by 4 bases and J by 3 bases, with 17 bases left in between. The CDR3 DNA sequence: TGTGCCAGCAGCTCCCCGGAGGGGAGTGGGACAGATACGCAGTATTTT. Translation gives CASSSPEGSGTDTQYF.

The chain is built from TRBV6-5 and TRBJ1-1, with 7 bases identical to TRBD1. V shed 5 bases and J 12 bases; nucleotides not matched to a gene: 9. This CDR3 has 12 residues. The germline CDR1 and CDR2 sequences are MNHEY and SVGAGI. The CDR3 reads CASSKLTGETFF. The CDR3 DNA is TGTGCCAGCAGTAAACTTACAGGGGAGACTTTCTTT.

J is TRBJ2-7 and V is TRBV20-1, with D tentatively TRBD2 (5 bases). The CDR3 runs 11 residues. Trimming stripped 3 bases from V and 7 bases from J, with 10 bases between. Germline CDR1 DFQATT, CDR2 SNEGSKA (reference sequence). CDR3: CSASSVEEQYF. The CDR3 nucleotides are TGCAGTGCTAGTAGCGTGGAAGAGCAGTACTTC.